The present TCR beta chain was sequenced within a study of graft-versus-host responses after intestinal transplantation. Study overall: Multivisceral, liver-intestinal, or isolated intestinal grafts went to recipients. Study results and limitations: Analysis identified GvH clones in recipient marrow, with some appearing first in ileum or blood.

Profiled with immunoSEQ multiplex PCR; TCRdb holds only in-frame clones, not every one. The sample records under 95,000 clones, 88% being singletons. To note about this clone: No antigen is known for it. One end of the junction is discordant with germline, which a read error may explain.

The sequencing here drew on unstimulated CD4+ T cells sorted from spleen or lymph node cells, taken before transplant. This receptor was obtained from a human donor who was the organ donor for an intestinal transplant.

CDR3: CASSPLAGSRETQYF. The CDR3 DNA is TGTGCCAGCTCTCCACTAGCGGGAAGTCGAGAGACCCAGTACTTC. V and J are TRBV18 and TRBJ2-5; 10 bases map to TRBD2. The CDR3 sequence is 15 residues long. Germline-derived CDR1 and CDR2 are KGHSH and LQKENI.